These 17 T cell receptor beta chains were sequenced from one sample in a study of blood T cell repertoires in COVID-19. Sequencing was performed with immunoSEQ multiplex PCR; in TCRdb, only in-frame clones are kept and a portion is missing. The data show approximately 88,000 clones, about nine tenths seen once. What was sequenced was peripheral blood. These receptors all come from a male donor with acute or convalescent COVID-19.

This chain joins TRBV24-1 and TRBJ2-1; TRBD2 matches at 9 bases. V lost 5 bases and J lost 4; bases outside the gene matches: 5. CDR3 size: 15 residues. Germline CDR1 and CDR2: KGHDR and SFDVKD. As DNA, the CDR3 is TGTGCCACCAGTGTTGGGACTAGCATTTACAATGAGCAGTTCTTC. It codes for CATSVGTSIYNEQFF.

The chain uses TRBV20-1 and TRBJ2-3; 9 nucleotides align to TRBD1. V lost 3 bases, J lost 5 bases, and 6 bases stayed unmatched. Germline V gene data show CDR1 as DFQATT and CDR2 as SNEGSKA (reference sequence). The CDR3 is 14 amino acids. The CDR3 protein is CSASVRTGEDTQYF. In DNA, the CDR3 is TGCAGTGCTAGTGTCCGGACAGGGGAAGATACGCAGTATTTT.

The DNA for the CDR3 is TGCGCCAGCAGCTCGTCCGGGAGGTCGCTGGAGACCCAGTACTTC. Translating it yields CASSSSGRSLETQYF. The chain uses TRBV5-1 and TRBJ2-5; 7 bases are a match to TRBD2. Looked up from germline, CDR1 is SGHRS and CDR2 is YFSETQ. The ends lost 3 bases at V and 5 bases at J; junction bases unmatched: 10. This CDR3 is 15 amino acids long.

The chain recombines TRBV14 with TRBJ1-4; D may be TRBD1 (5 bases). Germline CDR1 is SGHDN and CDR2 is FVKESK. Between the trimmed V and J ends, which lost 5 bases and 5 bases, there was a span of 12 bases. This CDR3 has 14 residues. The CDR3: CASSVGRANEKLFF. The CDR3 region has the DNA TGTGCCAGCAGCGTTGGCAGGGCGAATGAAAAACTGTTTTTT.

The DNA for the CDR3 is TGTGCCAGCAGCTTCCAACAGGGTCGGACTGAAGCTTTCTTT. It codes for CASSFQQGRTEAFF. The chain carries TRBV11-2 and TRBJ1-1; D is possibly TRBD1 (6 bases). Germline values: CDR1 SGHAT, CDR2 FQNNGV. This CDR3 comprises 14 residues. The germline V and J ends were trimmed by 3 bases and 5 bases, with 13 bases remaining between them.

This chain connects TRBV7-8 to TRBJ1-6; 9 bases line up with TRBD1. V trimming: 4 bases; J trimming: 8 bases; junction bases outside the gene matches: 0. Looked up from germline, CDR1 is SGHVS and CDR2 is FQNEAQ. This CDR3 region has 13 residues. CDR3 sequence (DNA): TGTGCCAGCAGCTGGACAGGGGATTCACCCCTCCACTTT. It specifies CASSWTGDSPLHF.

The chain links TRBV19 to TRBJ2-7; D not certain. Germline assignment: CDR1 LNHDA and CDR2 SQIVND (reference sequence). V lost 5 bases, J lost 0 bases, and 8 bases lay in between. The CDR3 has 13 residues. The CDR3 DNA reads as TGTGCCAGTAGTGGGCAGGCCTCCTACGAGCAGTACTTC. Translating gives CASSGQASYEQYF.

V and J are TRBV5-6 and TRBJ2-2; the match to TRBD2 covers 11 bases. This CDR3 has 17 amino acids. The V and J ends lost 1 base and 5 bases, in that order; junction bases with no gene match: 7. CDR1 and CDR2 from the germline V gene are SGHDT and YYEEEE. The CDR3 bases are TGTGCCAGCAGCTTGCATAGCGGGGGGGCCTGGACCGGGGAGCTGTTTTTT. Translated: CASSLHSGGAWTGELFF.

The genes are TRBV19 and TRBJ2-1, with 7 nucleotides matching TRBD2. The CDR3 contains 15 residues. Germline V gene data show CDR1 as LNHDA and CDR2 as SQIVND (reference sequence). The CDR3 DNA is TGTGAGTCCCGCCCGGGGGGAAGCTCCTACAATGAGCAGTTCTTC. Translating gives CESRPGGSSYNEQFF.

The CDR3 region is CASSIGGTGRNQPQHF. CDR3 sequence (DNA): TGTGCCAGTAGTATAGGAGGGACAGGGCGCAATCAGCCCCAGCATTTT. This sequence joins TRBV19 and TRBJ1-5, with TRBD1 matching over 9 bases. CDR3 size: 16 residues. After removal of 1 base from V and 2 bases from J, the junction contained 3 bases not matched to a gene. CDR1 is LNHDA, CDR2 SQIVND, per germline (reference sequence).

The CDR3 DNA reads as TGTGCCAGCAGCATGGCGCGGGGGCTCTACAATGAGCAGTTCTTC. Protein product: CASSMARGLYNEQFF. The chain carries TRBV3-1 (or the pseudogene TRBV3-2) and TRBJ2-1, with D possibly matching TRBD2 (7 bases). Germline V CDR1 and CDR2: LGHDT, YNNKEL (reference sequence). V was trimmed by 5 bases and J by 3 bases, leaving 14 bases between them. The CDR3 has 15 residues.

The chain combines TRBV14 with TRBJ2-1; 7 bases agree with TRBD2. CDR1 and CDR2 from the germline V gene are SGHDN and FVKESK. The CDR3 sequence is 15 residues long. V trimming: 0 bases; J trimming: 12 bases; junction bases outside the gene matches: 11. CDR3 sequence: CASSQESKLALRQFF. In nucleotides, the CDR3 is TGTGCCAGCAGCCAAGAATCTAAACTAGCGTTACGGCAGTTCTTC.

J is TRBJ2-3 and V is TRBV5-6; the match to TRBD2 covers 13 bases. Trimming took 4 bases from V and 6 from J; bases not matched to a gene: 8. CDR1 and CDR2 (germline): SGHDT, YYEEEE. The CDR3 covers 16 residues. CDR3 DNA: TGTGCCAGCAGCCGACGACTAGCGGGGGGCCGTGATACGCAGTATTTT. It yields the protein CASSRRLAGGRDTQYF.

The gene calls are TRBV6-1 and TRBJ1-1; D remains unclear. The germline V gene has CDR1 MNHNS and CDR2 SASEGT. V lost 2 bases, J lost 7 bases, and 11 bases lay in between. The CDR3 contains 13 residues. Here the CDR3 DNA reads TGTGCCAGCAGTGAATCGGTGAGATATGAAGCTTTCTTT. Its protein is CASSESVRYEAFF.

The chain is built from TRBV2 and TRBJ1-1; TRBD1 aligns across 10 bases. Germline loops: CDR1 SNHLY, CDR2 FYNNEI. The CDR3 runs to 15 residues. V was pared by 4 bases and J by 3 bases, with 5 bases of the junction left unmatched. DNA for the CDR3: TGTGCCAGCAGTGGACAGGGGGCTACGGACACTGAAGCTTTCTTT. As protein: CASSGQGATDTEAFF.

This chain uses TRBV29-1 with TRBJ1-1, with no clear D. Trimming pared 1 base from V and 4 bases from J, leaving 10 bases between. The CDR3 sequence is 13 residues long. In germline, CDR1 is SQVTM, CDR2 ANQGSEA. Written as DNA, the CDR3 is TGCAGCGTTGAAGTTTTCGAGGGCACTGAAGCTTTCTTT. Translation: CSVEVFEGTEAFF.

This clone was seen only a few times. The chain carries TRBV3-1 (or the pseudogene TRBV3-2) and TRBJ2-7; 7 bases align to TRBD1. Germline V gene sequence: CDR1 LGHDT, CDR2 YNNKEL (reference sequence). Trimming took 2 bases from V and 5 from J; bases not matched to a gene: 6. The CDR3 consists of 14 residues. The DNA for the CDR3 is TGTGCCAGCAGCCAACCCCCGACAGGGAACGAGCAGTACTTC. Amino acids: CASSQPPTGNEQYF.